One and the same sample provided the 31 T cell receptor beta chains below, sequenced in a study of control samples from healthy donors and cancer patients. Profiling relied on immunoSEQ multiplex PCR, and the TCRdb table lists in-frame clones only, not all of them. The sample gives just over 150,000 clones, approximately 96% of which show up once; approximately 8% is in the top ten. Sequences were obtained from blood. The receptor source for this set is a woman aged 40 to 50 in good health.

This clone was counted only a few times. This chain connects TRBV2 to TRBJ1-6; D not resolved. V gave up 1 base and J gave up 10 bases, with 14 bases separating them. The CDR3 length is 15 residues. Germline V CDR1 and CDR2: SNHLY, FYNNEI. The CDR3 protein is CASSEDLALGSPLHF. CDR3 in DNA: TGTGCCAGCAGTGAAGATCTGGCCCTAGGGTCACCCCTCCACTTT.

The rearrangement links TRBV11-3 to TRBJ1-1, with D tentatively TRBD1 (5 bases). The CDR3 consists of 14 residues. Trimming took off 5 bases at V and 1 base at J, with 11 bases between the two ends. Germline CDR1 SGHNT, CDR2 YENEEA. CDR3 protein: CASSPEGTNTEAFF. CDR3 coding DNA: TGTGCCAGCAGCCCGGAGGGGACGAACACTGAAGCTTTCTTT.

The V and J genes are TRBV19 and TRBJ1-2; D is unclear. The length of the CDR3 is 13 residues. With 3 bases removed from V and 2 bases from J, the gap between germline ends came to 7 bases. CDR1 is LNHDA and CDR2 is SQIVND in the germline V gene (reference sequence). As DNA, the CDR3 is TGTGCCAGTAGTATGGAGCAGAACTATGGCTACACCTTC. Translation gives CASSMEQNYGYTF.

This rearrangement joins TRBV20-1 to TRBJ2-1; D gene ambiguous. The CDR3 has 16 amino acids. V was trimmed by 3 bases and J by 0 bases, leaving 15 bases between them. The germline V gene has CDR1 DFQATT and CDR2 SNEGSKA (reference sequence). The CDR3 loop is CSASDSSSNSYNEQFF. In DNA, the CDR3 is TGCAGTGCTAGTGACTCTAGTTCAAACTCCTACAATGAGCAGTTCTTC.

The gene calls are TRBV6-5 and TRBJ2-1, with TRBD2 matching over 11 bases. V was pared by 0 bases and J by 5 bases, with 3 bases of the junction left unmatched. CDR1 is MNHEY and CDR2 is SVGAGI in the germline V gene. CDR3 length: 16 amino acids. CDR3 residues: CASSYSGTSGNNEQFF. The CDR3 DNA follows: TGTGCCAGCAGTTACTCAGGGACTAGCGGTAACAATGAGCAGTTCTTC.

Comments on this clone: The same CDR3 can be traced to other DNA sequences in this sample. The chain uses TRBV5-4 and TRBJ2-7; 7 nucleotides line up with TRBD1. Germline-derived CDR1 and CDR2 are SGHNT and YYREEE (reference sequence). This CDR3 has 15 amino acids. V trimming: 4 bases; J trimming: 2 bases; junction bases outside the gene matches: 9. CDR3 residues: CASSPGTAVTYEQYF. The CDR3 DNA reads TGTGCCAGCAGCCCCGGGACAGCGGTTACCTACGAGCAGTACTTC.

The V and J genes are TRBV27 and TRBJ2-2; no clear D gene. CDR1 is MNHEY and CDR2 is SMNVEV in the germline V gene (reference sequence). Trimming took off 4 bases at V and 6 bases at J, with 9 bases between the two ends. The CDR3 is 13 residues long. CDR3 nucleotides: TGTGCCAGCAGTTCAAGTATATCCGGGGAGCTGTTTTTT. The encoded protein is CASSSSISGELFF.

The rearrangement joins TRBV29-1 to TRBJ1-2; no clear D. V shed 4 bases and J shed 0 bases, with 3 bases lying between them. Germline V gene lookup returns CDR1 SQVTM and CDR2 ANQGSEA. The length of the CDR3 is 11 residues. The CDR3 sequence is CSVGPNYGYTF. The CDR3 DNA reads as TGCAGCGTTGGACCTAACTATGGCTACACCTTC. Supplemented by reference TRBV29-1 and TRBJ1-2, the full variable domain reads SAVISQKPSRDICQRGTSLTIQCQVDSQVTMMFWYRQQPGQSLTLIATANQGSEATYESGFVIDKFPISRPNLTFSTLTVSNMSPEDSSIYLCSVGPNYGYTFGSGTRLTVV.

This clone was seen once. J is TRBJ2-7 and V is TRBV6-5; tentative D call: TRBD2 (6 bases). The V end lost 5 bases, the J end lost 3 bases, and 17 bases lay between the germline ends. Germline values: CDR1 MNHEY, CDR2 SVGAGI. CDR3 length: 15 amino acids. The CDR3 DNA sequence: TGTGCCAGCAGTACCCGGACTGGCGGGAACTACGAGCAGTACTTC. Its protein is CASSTRTGGNYEQYF.

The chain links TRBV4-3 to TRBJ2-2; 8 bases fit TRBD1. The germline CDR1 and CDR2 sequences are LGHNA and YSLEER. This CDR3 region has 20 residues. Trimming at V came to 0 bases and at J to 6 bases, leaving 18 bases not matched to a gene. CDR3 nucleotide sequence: TGCGCCAGCAGCCAAGAGTCGAGCTCCTACAGGGGGAGAGGAGCCGGGGAGCTGTTTTTT. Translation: CASSQESSSYRGRGAGELFF.

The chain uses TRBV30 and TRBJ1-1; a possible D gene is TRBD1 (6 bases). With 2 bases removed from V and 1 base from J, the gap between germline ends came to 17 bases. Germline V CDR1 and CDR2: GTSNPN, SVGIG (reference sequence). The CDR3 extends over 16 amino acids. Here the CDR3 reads CAWSSFYGGPNTEAFF. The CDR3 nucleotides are TGTGCCTGGAGTTCGTTTTATGGGGGCCCGAACACTGAAGCTTTCTTT.

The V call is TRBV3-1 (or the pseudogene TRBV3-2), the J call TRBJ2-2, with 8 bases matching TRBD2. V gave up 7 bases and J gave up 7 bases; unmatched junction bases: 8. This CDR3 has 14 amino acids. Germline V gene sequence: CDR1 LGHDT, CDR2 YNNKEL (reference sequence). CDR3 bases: TGTGCCAGCACCCCCCCCCGGGGGGGCGGGGAGCTGTTTTTT. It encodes CASTPPRGGGELFF.

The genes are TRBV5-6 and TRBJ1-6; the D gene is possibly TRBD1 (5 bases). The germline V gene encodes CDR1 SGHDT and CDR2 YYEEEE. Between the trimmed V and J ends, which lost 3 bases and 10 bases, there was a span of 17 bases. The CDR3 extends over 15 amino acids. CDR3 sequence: CASSSPGTPGSPLHF. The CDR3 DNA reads TGTGCCAGCAGCTCCCCCGGGACTCCAGGGTCACCCCTCCACTTT.

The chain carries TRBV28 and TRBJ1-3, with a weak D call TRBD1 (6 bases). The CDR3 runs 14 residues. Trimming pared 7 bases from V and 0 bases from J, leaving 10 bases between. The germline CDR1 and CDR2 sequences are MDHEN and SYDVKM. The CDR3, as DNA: TGTGCCAGCATAGGCAGGGGCTCTGGAAACACCATATATTTT. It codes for CASIGRGSGNTIYF.

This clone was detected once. CDR3 sequence: CASSDWGRGVNQPQHF. For the CDR3, the DNA is TGTGCCAGCAGTGACTGGGGCAGGGGTGTCAATCAGCCCCAGCATTTT. The rearrangement links TRBV6-4 to TRBJ1-5; TRBD1 is a possible D gene (6 bases). The length of the CDR3 is 16 residues. The V gene lost 1 base and the J gene lost 3 bases, with 13 bases spanning the gap. Per the germline V gene, CDR1 is MRHNA and CDR2 is SNTAGT.

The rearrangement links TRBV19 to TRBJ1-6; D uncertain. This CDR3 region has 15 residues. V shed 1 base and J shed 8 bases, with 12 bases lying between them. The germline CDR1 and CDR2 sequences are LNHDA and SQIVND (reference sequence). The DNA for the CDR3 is TGTGCCAGTAGTATAGGACTGCCGGTCGATTCACCCCTCCACTTT. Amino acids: CASSIGLPVDSPLHF.

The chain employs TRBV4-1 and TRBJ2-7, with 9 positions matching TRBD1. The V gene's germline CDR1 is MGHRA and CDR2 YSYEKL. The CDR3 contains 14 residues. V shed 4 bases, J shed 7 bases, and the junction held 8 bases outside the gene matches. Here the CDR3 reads CASSPGTGRGEQYF. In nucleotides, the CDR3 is TGCGCCAGCAGCCCCGGGACAGGGAGGGGGGAGCAGTACTTC.

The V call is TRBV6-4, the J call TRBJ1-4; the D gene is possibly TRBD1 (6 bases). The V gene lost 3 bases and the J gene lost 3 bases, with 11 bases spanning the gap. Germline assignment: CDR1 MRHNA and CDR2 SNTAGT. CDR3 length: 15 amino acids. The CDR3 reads CASSDSRGPNEKLFF. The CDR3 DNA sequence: TGTGCCAGCAGTGATTCCCGGGGGCCTAATGAAAAACTGTTTTTT.

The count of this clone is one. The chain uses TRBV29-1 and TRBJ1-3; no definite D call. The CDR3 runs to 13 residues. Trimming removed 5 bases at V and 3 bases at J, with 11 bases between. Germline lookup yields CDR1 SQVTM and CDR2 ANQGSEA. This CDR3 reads CSVSLFLGNTIYF. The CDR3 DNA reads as TGCAGCGTTTCCCTTTTTCTTGGAAACACCATATATTTT.

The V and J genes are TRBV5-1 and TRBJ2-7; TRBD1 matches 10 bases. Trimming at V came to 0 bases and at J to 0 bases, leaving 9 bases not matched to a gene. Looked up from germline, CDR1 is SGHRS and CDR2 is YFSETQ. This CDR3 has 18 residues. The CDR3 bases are TGCGCCAGCAGCTTGGGACCTCCGGGACAGGGGATCTCCTACGAGCAGTACTTC. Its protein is CASSLGPPGQGISYEQYF.

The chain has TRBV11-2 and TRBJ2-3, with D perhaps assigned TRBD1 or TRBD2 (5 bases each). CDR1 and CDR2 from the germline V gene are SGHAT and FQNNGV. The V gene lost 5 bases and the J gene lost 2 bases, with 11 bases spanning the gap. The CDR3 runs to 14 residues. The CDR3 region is CASSRDGNTDTQYF. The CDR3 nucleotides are TGTGCCAGCAGCCGGGACGGAAACACAGATACGCAGTATTTT.

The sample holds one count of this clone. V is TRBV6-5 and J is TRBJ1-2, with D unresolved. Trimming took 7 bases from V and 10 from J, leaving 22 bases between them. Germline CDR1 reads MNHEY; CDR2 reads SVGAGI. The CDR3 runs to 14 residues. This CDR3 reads CASTLDGGSSVYTF. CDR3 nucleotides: TGTGCCAGCACCCTTGACGGCGGCTCGAGTGTCTACACCTTC.

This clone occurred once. The CDR3 DNA reads as TGCACCAGCAGCCAAGAGGGACAGGGTGTAGGGCGCACAGATACGCAGTATTTT. Translation gives CTSSQEGQGVGRTDTQYF. This sequence joins TRBV1 and TRBJ2-3; TRBD1 is taken as the D call from the table, unchecked against the DNA. TRBV1 is a known pseudogene. The CDR3 has 18 residues.

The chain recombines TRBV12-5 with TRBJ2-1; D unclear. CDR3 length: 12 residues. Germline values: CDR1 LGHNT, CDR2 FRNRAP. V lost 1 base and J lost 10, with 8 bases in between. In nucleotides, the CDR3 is TGTGCTAGTGGTTTGGACCTTCCGGAGCAGTTCTTC. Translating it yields CASGLDLPEQFF.

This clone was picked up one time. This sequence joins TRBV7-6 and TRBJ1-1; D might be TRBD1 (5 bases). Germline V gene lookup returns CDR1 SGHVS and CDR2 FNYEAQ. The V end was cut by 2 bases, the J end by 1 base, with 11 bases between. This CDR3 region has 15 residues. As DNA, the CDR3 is TGTGCCAGCAGCTTAATGGGGGTGGGGAACACTGAAGCTTTCTTT. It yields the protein CASSLMGVGNTEAFF.

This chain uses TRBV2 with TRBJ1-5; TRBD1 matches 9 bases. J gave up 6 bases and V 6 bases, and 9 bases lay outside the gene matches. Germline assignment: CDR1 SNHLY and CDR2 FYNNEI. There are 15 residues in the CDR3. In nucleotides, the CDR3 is TGTGCCAGCAGCCTTCCGGGACAGGGTCCTCAGCCCCAGCATTTT. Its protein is CASSLPGQGPQPQHF.

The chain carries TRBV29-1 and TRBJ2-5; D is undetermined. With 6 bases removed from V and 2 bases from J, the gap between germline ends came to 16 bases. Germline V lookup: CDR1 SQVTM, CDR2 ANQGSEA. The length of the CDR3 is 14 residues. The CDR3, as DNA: TGCAGCGTAGCACAGACTCTGCTACAAGAGACCCAGTACTTC. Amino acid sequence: CSVAQTLLQETQYF.

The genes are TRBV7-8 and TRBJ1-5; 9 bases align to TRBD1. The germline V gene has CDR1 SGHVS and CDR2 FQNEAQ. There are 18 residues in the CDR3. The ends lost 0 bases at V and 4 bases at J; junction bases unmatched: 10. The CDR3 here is CASSLASPWDRANQPQHF. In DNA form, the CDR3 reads TGTGCCAGCAGCTTAGCGTCCCCGTGGGACAGGGCGAATCAGCCCCAGCATTTT.

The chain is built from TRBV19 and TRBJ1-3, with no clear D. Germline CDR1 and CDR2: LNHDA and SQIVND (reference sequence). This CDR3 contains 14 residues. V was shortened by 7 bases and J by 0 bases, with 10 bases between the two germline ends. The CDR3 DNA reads TGTGCCAGTAAGGGTCCTTCCTCTGGAAACACCATATATTTT. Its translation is CASKGPSSGNTIYF. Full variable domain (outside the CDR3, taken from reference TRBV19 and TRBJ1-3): DGGITQSPKYLFRKEGQNVTLSCEQNLNHDAMYWYRQDPGQGLRLIYYSQIVNDFQKGDIAEGYSVSREKKESFPLTVTSAQKNPTAFYLCASKGPSSGNTIYFGEGSWLTVV.

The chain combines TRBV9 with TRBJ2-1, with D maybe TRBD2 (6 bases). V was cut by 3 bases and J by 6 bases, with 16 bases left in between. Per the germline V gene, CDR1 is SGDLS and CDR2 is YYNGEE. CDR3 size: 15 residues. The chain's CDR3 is CASSARRGVGNEQFF. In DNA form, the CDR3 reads TGTGCCAGCAGCGCCCGGCGGGGAGTAGGCAATGAGCAGTTCTTC.

CDR3 in amino acids: CASKRYQGQETQYF. CDR3 DNA: TGTGCCAGCAAAAGGTATCAGGGACAAGAGACCCAGTACTTC. The chain employs TRBV6-5 and TRBJ2-5, with a possible D match to TRBD1 (5 bases). The CDR3 length is 14 residues. Trimming removed 7 bases at V and 2 bases at J, with 14 bases between. Germline V gives CDR1 MNHEY, CDR2 SVGAGI.